A single sample is the source of the 25 T cell receptor beta chains below, sequenced in a study of Ad26.COV2.S vaccination and SARS-CoV-2 variants (dated by TCRdb to about 2021). Sample treatment or condition, as interpreted from the label and publication: some 20 received Ad26.COV2.S at low or high dose, single or two shots; five or six received placebo; per-sample allocation not given. Repertoires of vaccine and placebo recipients were sequenced from samples collected on day 63 after the first injection. The library came from the immunoSEQ multiplex PCR assay. TCRdb re-hosts the immuneACCESS table, in-frame sequences only. Its copies lack some clones; in the studies checked, an unresolved V gene accounts for under half of them, and the cause for the rest is not known. The sample table contains about 480,000 clones; only one count was recorded for roughly 89% of them. Roughly 13% of the sample is held by the ten biggest clonotypes.

Sequenced material: peripheral blood, taken in a trial of Ad26.COV2.S vaccine versus placebo. These receptors all come from a person aged 18-60 years who received the Ad26.COV2.S COVID-19 vaccine or a placebo.

The chain carries TRBV5-1 and TRBJ2-5; no clear D. CDR1 and CDR2 (germline): SGHRS, YFSETQ. V was shortened by 2 bases and J by 1 base, with 3 bases between the two germline ends. This CDR3 spans 12 amino acids. The DNA of the CDR3 is TGCGCCAGCAGCTTTTCCCAAGAGACCCAGTACTTC. Amino acids: CASSFSQETQYF.

This clone occurred a few times. V is TRBV5-4 and J is TRBJ1-1; D is perhaps TRBD1 (5 bases). Per germline, CDR1 SGHNT and CDR2 YYREEE (reference sequence). V was pared by 6 bases and J by 8 bases, with 17 bases between. The CDR3 consists of 13 residues. In DNA form, the CDR3 reads TGTGCCAGCACCCTCTTTGGGGGGTCAGAAGCTTTCTTT. This codes for CASTLFGGSEAFF.

The chain uses TRBV19 and TRBJ1-3, with 9 bases aligning to TRBD1. CDR1 LNHDA and CDR2 SQIVND come from the germline V gene (reference sequence). The J segment lost 3 bases and the V segment lost 4 bases, leaving 7 bases of the junction unmatched. This CDR3 region has 16 residues. CDR3 sequence: CASSTAGTGSGNTIYF. In nucleotides, the CDR3 is TGTGCCAGTAGTACCGCCGGGACAGGGAGTGGAAACACCATATATTTT.

CDR3 residues: CASSPSGGHSYEQYF. The DNA for the CDR3 is TGTGCCAGCAGCCCTTCAGGGGGCCACTCCTACGAGCAGTACTTC. The rearrangement uses TRBV3-1 (or the pseudogene TRBV3-2) and TRBJ2-7, with TRBD1 identical over 8 bases. The CDR3 contains 15 residues. Trimming cost V 4 bases and J 0 bases; bases outside gene matches: 5. Germline lookup yields CDR1 LGHDT and CDR2 YNNKEL (reference sequence).

In this sample, this clone turned up once. The chain combines TRBV30 with TRBJ1-6; maybe TRBD1 (5 bases). In germline, CDR1 is GTSNPN, CDR2 SVGIG (reference sequence). The length of the CDR3 is 17 residues. Trimming cost V 2 bases and J 7 bases, with 21 bases left between them. For the CDR3, the DNA is TGTGCCTGGAGTCGGTATCAACTCGGGGCCCAGAATTCACCCCTCCACTTT. Translation: CAWSRYQLGAQNSPLHF.

This clone was observed a few times. The chain recombines TRBV5-1 with TRBJ1-4; D gene uncertain. Trimming shortened V by 4 bases and J by 8 bases, and 9 bases separated the two germline ends. This CDR3 region has 12 residues. Germline-derived CDR1 and CDR2 are SGHRS and YFSETQ. The CDR3 loop is CASSQEGEKLFF. The DNA of the CDR3 is TGCGCCAGCAGCCAAGAAGGGGAAAAACTGTTTTTT.

The chain is built from TRBV7-2 and TRBJ2-3; no definite D call. The CDR3 sequence is 13 residues long. Germline V CDR1 and CDR2: SGHTA, FQGNSA. Trimming removed 2 bases at V and 3 bases at J, with 6 bases between. CDR3 nucleotides: TGTGCCAGCAGCTTATTCACGACAGATACGCAGTATTTT. This gives the protein CASSLFTTDTQYF.

The chain links TRBV28 to TRBJ1-1; possible D gene TRBD1, 6 bases. V shed 2 bases and J shed 4 bases, with 20 bases lying between them. The CDR3 consists of 17 residues. Germline CDR1 is MDHEN and CDR2 is SYDVKM. The CDR3 spells CASSLIQGKGLSTEAFF. DNA for the CDR3: TGTGCCAGCAGTTTAATCCAGGGGAAGGGGTTAAGCACTGAAGCTTTCTTT.

This clone has a single count. J is TRBJ2-6 and V is TRBV3-1 (or the pseudogene TRBV3-2); 9 nucleotides agree with TRBD1. Trimming at V came to 2 bases and at J to 0 bases, leaving 8 bases not matched to a gene. This CDR3 contains 19 residues. Per germline, CDR1 LGHDT and CDR2 YNNKEL (reference sequence). CDR3 loop: CASSQYRDRVISGANVLTF. Here the CDR3 DNA reads TGTGCCAGCAGCCAATATAGGGACAGGGTGATCTCTGGGGCCAACGTCCTGACTTTC.

This chain links TRBV11-2 with TRBJ2-1; 7 bases agree with TRBD1. This CDR3 has 15 amino acids. V shed 3 bases, J shed 3 bases, and the junction held 5 bases outside the gene matches. Germline lookup yields CDR1 SGHAT and CDR2 FQNNGV. CDR3 sequence reads: CASSFGDSLYNEQFF. The CDR3 DNA sequence: TGTGCCAGCAGCTTTGGGGACAGCCTCTACAATGAGCAGTTCTTC.

The V call is TRBV27, the J call TRBJ1-2; 7 bases agree with TRBD1. CDR1 is MNHEY, CDR2 SMNVEV, per germline (reference sequence). This CDR3 is built from 15 residues. Trimming removed 5 bases from V and 8 bases from J; junction bases left unmatched: 14. CDR3 nucleotides: TGTGCCAGCAGTCCTACAGGGGAGGGACCCGGGGGCTACACCTTC. Translated, it gives CASSPTGEGPGGYTF.

The rearrangement links TRBV7-9 to TRBJ1-1; 7 bases fit TRBD1. This CDR3 is built from 15 residues. V was clipped by 5 bases and J by 0 bases; unmatched bases: 6. The V gene's germline CDR1 is SEHNR and CDR2 FQNEAQ (reference sequence). CDR3 DNA: TGTGCCAGCAGCCTCAGGGGGGTCATGAACACTGAAGCTTTCTTT. It codes for CASSLRGVMNTEAFF. The variable domain in full, with the rest retrieved from reference TRBV7-9 and TRBJ1-1, is DTGVSQNPRHKITKRGQNVTFRCDPISEHNRLYWYRQTLGQGPEFLTYFQNEAQLEKSRLLSDRFSAERPKGSFSTLEIQRTEQGDSAMYLCASSLRGVMNTEAFFGQGTRLTVV.

This rearrangement joins TRBV2 to TRBJ1-1; D not certain. From germline, CDR1 is SNHLY and CDR2 FYNNEI. The V and J ends lost 2 bases and 0 bases respectively, with 10 bases between them. The CDR3 spans 15 residues. The CDR3 loop is CASSERWKLNTEAFF. Written as DNA, the CDR3 is TGTGCCAGCAGTGAAAGGTGGAAGCTGAACACTGAAGCTTTCTTT.

This chain connects TRBV29-1 to TRBJ1-4, with D perhaps matching TRBD1 (5 bases). Trimming left V 2 bases short and J 7 bases short, with 8 bases between. This CDR3 spans 12 amino acids. Looked up from germline, CDR1 is SQVTM and CDR2 is ANQGSEA. The CDR3 DNA sequence: TGCAGCGTTGAAACGGGGCGTGAAAAACTGTTTTTT. This encodes CSVETGREKLFF.

The chain carries TRBV7-2 and TRBJ1-1; D is unresolved. The CDR3 loop spans 13 amino acids. CDR1 SGHTA and CDR2 FQGNSA come from the germline V gene. V gave up 0 bases and J gave up 1 base, with 3 bases separating them. The CDR3 spells CASSLAANTEAFF. CDR3 nucleotides: TGTGCCAGCAGCTTAGCGGCGAACACTGAAGCTTTCTTT.

The chain employs TRBV29-1 and TRBJ2-1, with D perhaps matching TRBD1 (5 bases). The V gene lost 8 bases and the J gene lost 15 bases, with 20 bases spanning the gap. CDR1 and CDR2 (germline): SQVTM, ANQGSEA. The CDR3 runs to 11 residues. The CDR3 sequence is CSLSRADTLFF. The CDR3 coding sequence is TGCAGCTTATCTAGGGCGGACACCTTGTTCTTC.

For the CDR3, the DNA is TGTGCCAGCAGCCAAGATTCGGTGGGCGGGAGGGACACAGATACGCAGTATTTT. Translating gives CASSQDSVGGRDTDTQYF. V is TRBV3-1 (or the pseudogene TRBV3-2) and J is TRBJ2-3; 9 nucleotides align to TRBD2. Looked up from germline, CDR1 is LGHDT and CDR2 is YNNKEL (reference sequence). V dropped 0 bases and J dropped 2; count of bases not matched to a gene: 9. This CDR3 comprises 18 residues.

The genes are TRBV27 and TRBJ1-6, with TRBD1 matching 9 bases. Germline trimming cut 6 bases from V and 7 bases from J; bases unmatched to any gene: 10. This CDR3 contains 16 residues. Germline V lookup: CDR1 MNHEY, CDR2 SMNVEV (reference sequence). The CDR3 is CASSDTGTGLNSPLHF. Written as DNA, the CDR3 is TGTGCCAGCAGCGACACCGGGACAGGGCTAAATTCACCCCTCCACTTT.

The J gene is TRBJ2-1, the V gene TRBV19; TRBD2 aligns across 10 bases. Germline values: CDR1 LNHDA, CDR2 SQIVND (reference sequence). The CDR3 has 13 residues. The ends lost 11 bases at V and 9 bases at J; junction bases unmatched: 10. CDR3 amino acids: CACKREGFGEQFF. CDR3 coding DNA: TGTGCCTGTAAGCGGGAGGGATTTGGTGAGCAGTTCTTC.

Note on this clone: The sample contains more than one DNA sequence encoding this CDR3. The chain employs TRBV6-2 or TRBV6-3 and TRBJ2-7; D remains ambiguous. The CDR3 extends over 11 amino acids. V lost 6 bases, J lost 1 base, and 4 bases lay in between. Germline V gives CDR1 MNHEY, CDR2 SVGEGT. The CDR3 sequence is CASSQSYEQYF. CDR3 DNA sequence: TGTGCCAGCAGCCAGTCCTACGAGCAGTACTTC.

The V and J genes are TRBV9 and TRBJ1-1; D might be TRBD1 (6 bases). Trimming pared 2 bases from V and 1 base from J, leaving 9 bases between. This CDR3 spans 14 amino acids. Germline-derived CDR1 and CDR2 are SGDLS and YYNGEE. CDR3 in amino acids: CASSVKGGNTEAFF. In nucleotides, the CDR3 is TGTGCCAGCAGCGTCAAGGGGGGGAACACTGAAGCTTTCTTT.

Remarks on this clone: Other DNA sequences in the same sample also yield this CDR3. The chain joins TRBV6-5 to TRBJ1-2, with 7 bases fitting TRBD1. The V gene end was trimmed by 5 bases and the J gene end by 7 bases; junction bases not matched to a gene: 4. The germline V gene encodes CDR1 MNHEY and CDR2 SVGAGI. The CDR3 is made up of 12 amino acids. CDR3 bases: TGTGCCAGCAGTCTCAGGGGGTTTGGCTACACCTTC. This encodes CASSLRGFGYTF.

The chain carries TRBV30 and TRBJ2-1; TRBD1 agrees at 7 bases. Trimming took 4 bases from V and 6 from J; bases not matched to a gene: 6. This CDR3 has 13 residues. Germline V gives CDR1 GTSNPN, CDR2 SVGIG (reference sequence). The CDR3 sequence is CAWNWDSPNEQFF. Written as DNA, the CDR3 is TGTGCCTGGAATTGGGACAGTCCCAATGAGCAGTTCTTC.

The chain couples TRBV19 to TRBJ1-1, with 8 bases identical to TRBD1. The germline gives CDR1 LNHDA, CDR2 SQIVND (reference sequence). J gave up 5 bases and V 2 bases, and 1 base lay outside the gene matches. This CDR3 is 13 amino acids long. The CDR3 DNA reads TGTGCCAGTAGTATAACAGGGGGGACTGAAGCTTTCTTT. The encoded protein is CASSITGGTEAFF.

The chain recombines TRBV27 with TRBJ1-2; 9 nucleotides align to TRBD1. Trimming removed 3 bases from V and 2 bases from J; junction bases left unmatched: 13. The V gene's germline CDR1 is MNHEY and CDR2 SMNVEV (reference sequence). This CDR3 is 18 amino acids long. The DNA for the CDR3 is TGTGCCAGCAGTTTCGGGACAGGGAATAAATTTCCCAACTATGGCTACACCTTC. Its protein product is CASSFGTGNKFPNYGYTF.